This TCR beta chain stems from a study of response to subunit inactivated influenza vaccine. Study-level results: Authors suggested few new T cells are recruited by each seasonal influenza vaccination.

TCRdb ran MiXCR on the RT-PCR reads and lists one entry per CDR3 protein. The sample has about 780,000 distinct CDR3 sequences; around 18% are singletons. This CDR3 spans 19 amino acids. Trimming at V came to 0 bases and at J to 0 bases, leaving 6 bases not matched to a gene. Germline loops: CDR1 MGHRA, CDR2 YSYEKL. Ten or more counts support this clonotype. Its target is unknown. This chain uses TRBV4-1 with TRBJ2-4; TRBD2 aligns across 12 bases. Material: PBMCs from blood, obtained 5 days after vaccination. The TCR comes from a man aged 45-65 years who received an inactivated influenza vaccine. The CDR3 nucleotides read TGCGCCAGCAGCCAAGAATCTAGCGGGGGGGCCCCAGCCAAAAACATTCAGTACTTC. As protein: CASSQESSGGAPAKNIQYF.